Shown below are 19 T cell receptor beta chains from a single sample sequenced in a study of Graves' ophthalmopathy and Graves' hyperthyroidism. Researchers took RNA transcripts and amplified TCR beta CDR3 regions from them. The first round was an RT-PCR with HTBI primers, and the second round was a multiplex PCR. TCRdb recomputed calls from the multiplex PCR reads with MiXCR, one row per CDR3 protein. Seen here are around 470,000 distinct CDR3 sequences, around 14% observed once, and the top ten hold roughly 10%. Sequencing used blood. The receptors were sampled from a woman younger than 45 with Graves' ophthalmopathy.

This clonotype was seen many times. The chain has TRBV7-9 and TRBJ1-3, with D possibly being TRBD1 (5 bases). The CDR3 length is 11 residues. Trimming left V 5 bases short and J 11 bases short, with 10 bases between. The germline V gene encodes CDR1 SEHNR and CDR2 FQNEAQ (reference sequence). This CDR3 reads CASSQGHAIYF. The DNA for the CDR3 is TGTGCCAGCAGCCAGGGCCATGCCATATATTTT.

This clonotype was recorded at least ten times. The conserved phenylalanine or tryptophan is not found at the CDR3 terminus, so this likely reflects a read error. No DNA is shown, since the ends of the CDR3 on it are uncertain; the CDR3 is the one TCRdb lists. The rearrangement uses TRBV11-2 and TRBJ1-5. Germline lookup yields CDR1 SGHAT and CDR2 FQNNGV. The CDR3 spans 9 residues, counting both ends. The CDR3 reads CASSLGRTE.

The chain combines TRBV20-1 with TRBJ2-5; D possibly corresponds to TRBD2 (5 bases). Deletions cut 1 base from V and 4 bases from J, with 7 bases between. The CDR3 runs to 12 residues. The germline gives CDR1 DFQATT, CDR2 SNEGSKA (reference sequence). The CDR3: CSARASTETQYF. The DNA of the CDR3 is TGCAGTGCTAGAGCTAGCACAGAGACCCAGTACTTC.

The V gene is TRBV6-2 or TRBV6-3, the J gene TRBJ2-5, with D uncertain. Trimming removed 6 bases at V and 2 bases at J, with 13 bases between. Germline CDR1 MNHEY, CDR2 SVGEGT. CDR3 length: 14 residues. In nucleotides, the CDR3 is TGTGCCAGCAGCGTCCCTAATTTTCAAGAGACCCAGTACTTC. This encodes CASSVPNFQETQYF.

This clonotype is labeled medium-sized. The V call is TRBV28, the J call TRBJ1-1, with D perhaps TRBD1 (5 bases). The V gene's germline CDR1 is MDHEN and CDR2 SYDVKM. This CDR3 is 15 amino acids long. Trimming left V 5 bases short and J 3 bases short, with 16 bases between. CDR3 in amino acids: CASSKGVEGHTEAFF. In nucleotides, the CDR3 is TGTGCCAGCAGTAAGGGAGTCGAGGGACACACTGAAGCTTTCTTT.

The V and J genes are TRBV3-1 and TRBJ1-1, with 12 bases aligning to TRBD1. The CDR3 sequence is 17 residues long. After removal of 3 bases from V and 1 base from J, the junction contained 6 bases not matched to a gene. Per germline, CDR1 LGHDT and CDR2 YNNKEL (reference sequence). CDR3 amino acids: CASSQGQGAPQNTEAFF. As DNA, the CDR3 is TGTGCCAGCAGCCAGGGACAGGGGGCTCCACAGAACACTGAAGCTTTCTTT.

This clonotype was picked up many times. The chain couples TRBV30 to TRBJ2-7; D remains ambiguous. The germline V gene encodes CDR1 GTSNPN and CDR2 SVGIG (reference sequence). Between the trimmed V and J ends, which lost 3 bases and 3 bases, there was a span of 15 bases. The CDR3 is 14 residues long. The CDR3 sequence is CAWSLLASSYEQYF. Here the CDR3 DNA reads TGTGCCTGGAGCCTCCTCGCTAGTAGCTACGAGCAGTACTTC.

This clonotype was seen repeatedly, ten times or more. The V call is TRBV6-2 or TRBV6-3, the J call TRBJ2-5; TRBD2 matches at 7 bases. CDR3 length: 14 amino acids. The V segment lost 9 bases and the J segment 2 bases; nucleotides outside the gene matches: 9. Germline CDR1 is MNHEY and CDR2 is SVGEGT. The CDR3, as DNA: TGTGCCAGTACACGTGGCGGGAGTCAAGAGACCCAGTACTTC. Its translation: CASTRGGSQETQYF.

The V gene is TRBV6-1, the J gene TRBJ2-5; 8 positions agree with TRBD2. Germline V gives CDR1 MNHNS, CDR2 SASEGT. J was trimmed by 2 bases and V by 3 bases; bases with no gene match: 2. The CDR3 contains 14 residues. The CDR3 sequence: CASSDRGGQETQYF. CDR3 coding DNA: TGTGCCAGCAGTGACCGGGGGGGGCAAGAGACCCAGTACTTC.

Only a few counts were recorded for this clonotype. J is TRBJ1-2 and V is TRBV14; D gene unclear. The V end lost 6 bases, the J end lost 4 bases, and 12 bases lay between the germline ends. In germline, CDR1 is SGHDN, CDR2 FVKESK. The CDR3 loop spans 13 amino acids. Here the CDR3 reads CASSTDQAYGYTF. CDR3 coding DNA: TGTGCCAGCAGTACGGACCAGGCCTATGGCTACACCTTC.

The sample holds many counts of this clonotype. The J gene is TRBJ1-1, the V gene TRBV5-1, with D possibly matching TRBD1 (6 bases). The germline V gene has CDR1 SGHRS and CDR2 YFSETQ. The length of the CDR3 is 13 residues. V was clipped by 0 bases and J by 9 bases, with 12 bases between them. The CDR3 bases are TGCGCCAGCAGCTTGGGCCAGGGGATGCAAGCTTTCTTT. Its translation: CASSLGQGMQAFF.

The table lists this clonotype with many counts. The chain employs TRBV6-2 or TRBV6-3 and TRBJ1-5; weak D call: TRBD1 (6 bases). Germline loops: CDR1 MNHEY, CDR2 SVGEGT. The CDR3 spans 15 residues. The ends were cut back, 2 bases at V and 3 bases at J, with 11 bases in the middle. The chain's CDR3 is CASSYLWDNNQPQHF. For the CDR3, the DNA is TGTGCCAGCAGTTACCTATGGGACAACAATCAGCCCCAGCATTTT.

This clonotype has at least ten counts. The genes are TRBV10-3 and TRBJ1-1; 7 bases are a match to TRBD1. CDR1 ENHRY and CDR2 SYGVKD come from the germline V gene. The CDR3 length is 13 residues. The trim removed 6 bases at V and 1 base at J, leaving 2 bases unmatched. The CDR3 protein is CAIRRDRNTEAFF. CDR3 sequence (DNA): TGTGCCATCAGGAGGGACAGGAACACTGAAGCTTTCTTT.

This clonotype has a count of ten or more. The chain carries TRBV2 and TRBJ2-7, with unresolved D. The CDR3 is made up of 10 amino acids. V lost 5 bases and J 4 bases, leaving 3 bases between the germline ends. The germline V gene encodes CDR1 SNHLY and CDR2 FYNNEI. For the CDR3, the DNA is TGTGCCAGCAGTATTTACGAGCAGTACTTC. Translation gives CASSIYEQYF.

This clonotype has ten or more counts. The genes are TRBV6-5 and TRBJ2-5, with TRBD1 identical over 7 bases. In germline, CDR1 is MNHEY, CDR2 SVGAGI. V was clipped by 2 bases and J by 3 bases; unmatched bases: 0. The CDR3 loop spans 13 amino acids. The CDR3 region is CASSYDREETQYF. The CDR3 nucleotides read TGTGCCAGCAGTTACGACAGGGAAGAGACCCAGTACTTC.

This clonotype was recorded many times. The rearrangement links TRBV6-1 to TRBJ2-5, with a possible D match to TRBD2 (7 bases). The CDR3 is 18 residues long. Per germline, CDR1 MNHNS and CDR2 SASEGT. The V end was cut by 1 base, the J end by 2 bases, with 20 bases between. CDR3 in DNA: TGTGCCAGCAGTGAAGGTGGGGGACGGGGGGCTACTCAAGAGACCCAGTACTTC. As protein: CASSEGGGRGATQETQYF.

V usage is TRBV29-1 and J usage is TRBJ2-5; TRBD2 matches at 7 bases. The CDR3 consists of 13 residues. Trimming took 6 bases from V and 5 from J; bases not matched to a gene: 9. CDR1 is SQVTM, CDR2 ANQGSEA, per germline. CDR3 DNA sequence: TGCAGCGTCGACCCGGGGGGATATGAGACCCAGTACTTC. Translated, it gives CSVDPGGYETQYF.

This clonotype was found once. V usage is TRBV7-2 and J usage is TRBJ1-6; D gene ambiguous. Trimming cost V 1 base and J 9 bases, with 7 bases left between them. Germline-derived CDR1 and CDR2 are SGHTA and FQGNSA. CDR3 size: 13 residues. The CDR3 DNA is TGTGCCAGCAGCTTAGGAGCCAGTTCACCCCTCCACTTT. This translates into CASSLGASSPLHF.

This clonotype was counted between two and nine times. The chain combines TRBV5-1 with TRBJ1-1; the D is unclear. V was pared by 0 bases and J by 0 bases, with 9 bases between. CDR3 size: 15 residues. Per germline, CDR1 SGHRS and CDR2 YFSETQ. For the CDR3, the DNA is TGCGCCAGCAGCTTGGATTCCGTAATGAACACTGAAGCTTTCTTT. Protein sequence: CASSLDSVMNTEAFF.